The rows below give T cell receptor beta chains drawn from one sample of a study of post-analysis software for immune sequencing data. Via MiXCR, TCRdb re-called the PCR reads, giving one row per CDR3 protein. The table lists about 770,000 distinct CDR3 sequences, around 46% of them singletons. Source material: blood. The receptors here all came from a girl aged 10 to 17 with multiple sclerosis. The CDR3 runs from the conserved cysteine through the conserved F or W. Fields, in order: CDR3 length, D gene, J gene, V gene, clone size, CDR3 protein, CDR3 DNA. The D gene is left open where the match is weak. Size values are once, few and many counts, or a class for expanded clones, and some rows have none.

cdr3_length: 15; d_call: TRBD2; j_call: TRBJ2-1; v_call: TRBV20-1; clone_size: -; cdr3_aa: CSAPSGGGSYNEQFF; cdr3_nt: TGCAGTGCTCCCTCTGGCGGGGGCTCCTACAATGAGCAGTTCTTC
cdr3_length: 16; d_call: -; j_call: TRBJ2-3; v_call: TRBV18; clone_size: -; cdr3_aa: CASSPLRGSGTDTQYF; cdr3_nt: TGTGCCAGCTCACCACTTAGGGGATCTGGCACAGATACGCAGTATTTT
cdr3_length: 16; d_call: TRBD2; j_call: TRBJ2-1; v_call: TRBV12-3/TRBV12-4; clone_size: -; cdr3_aa: CASRTTGTSGRNEQFF; cdr3_nt: TGTGCCAGCAGGACCACCGGGACTAGCGGGAGAAATGAGCAGTTCTTC
cdr3_length: 14; d_call: TRBD1; j_call: TRBJ1-2; v_call: TRBV9; clone_size: -; cdr3_aa: CASSTGQGGCGYTF; cdr3_nt: TGTGCCAGCAGCACCGGACAGGGAGGCTGTGGCTACACCTTC
cdr3_length: 13; d_call: TRBD2; j_call: TRBJ2-7; v_call: TRBV10-3; clone_size: few; cdr3_aa: CAISGGRDYEQYF; cdr3_nt: TGTGCCATCTCAGGCGGGAGGGACTACGAGCAGTACTTC
cdr3_length: 12; d_call: -; j_call: TRBJ2-7; v_call: TRBV7-9; clone_size: few; cdr3_aa: CASGGRAGEQYF; cdr3_nt: TGTGCCAGCGGGGGAAGAGCAGGCGAGCAGTACTTC
cdr3_length: 17; d_call: TRBD2; j_call: TRBJ2-7; v_call: TRBV7-2; clone_size: -; cdr3_aa: CASSLVWGGGKGYEQYF; cdr3_nt: TGTGCCAGCAGTCTCGTCTGGGGGGGAGGGAAAGGCTACGAGCAGTACTTC
cdr3_length: 12; d_call: -; j_call: TRBJ2-7; v_call: TRBV29-1; clone_size: few; cdr3_aa: CSVEVKGPEQYF; cdr3_nt: TGCAGCGTTGAAGTCAAGGGCCCCGAGCAGTACTTC
cdr3_length: 14; d_call: -; j_call: TRBJ1-2; v_call: TRBV5-1; clone_size: -; cdr3_aa: CASSSDPPRHGYTF; cdr3_nt: TGCGCCAGCAGCTCGGACCCTCCTCGGCATGGCTACACCTTC
cdr3_length: 24; d_call: TRBD2; j_call: TRBJ2-3; v_call: TRBV6-1; clone_size: -; cdr3_aa: CASSKLTGAGTSGNVKVSTDTQYF; cdr3_nt: TGTGCCAGCAGTAAACTTACAGGGGCTGGGACTAGCGGGAATGTTAAAGTAAGCACAGATACGCAGTATTTT
cdr3_length: 20; d_call: TRBD1; j_call: TRBJ2-4; v_call: TRBV20-1; clone_size: -; cdr3_aa: CSASDPHQSGTGAHRDIQYF; cdr3_nt: TGCAGTGCTTCGGACCCCCACCAATCCGGGACAGGGGCCCATCGGGACATTCAGTACTTC
cdr3_length: 15; d_call: TRBD1; j_call: TRBJ2-5; v_call: TRBV15; clone_size: -; cdr3_aa: CATSSWGQGFNEQYF; cdr3_nt: TGTGCCACCAGCAGTTGGGGACAGGGGTTCAATGAGCAGTACTTC
cdr3_length: 14; d_call: TRBD2; j_call: TRBJ2-3; v_call: TRBV5-1; clone_size: -; cdr3_aa: CASRWREGTDTQYF; cdr3_nt: TGCGCCAGCAGGTGGCGGGAGGGGACAGATACGCAGTATTTT
cdr3_length: 15; d_call: -; j_call: TRBJ2-1; v_call: TRBV9; clone_size: -; cdr3_aa: CASSPGGGTSNEQFF; cdr3_nt: TGTGCCAGCAGCCCAGGAGGGGGGACAAGCAATGAGCAGTTCTTC
cdr3_length: 13; d_call: -; j_call: TRBJ1-4; v_call: TRBV4-3; clone_size: few; cdr3_aa: CASSQDRSEKLFF; cdr3_nt: TGCGCCAGCAGCCAAGATCGGTCGGAAAAACTGTTTTTT
cdr3_length: 15; d_call: TRBD1; j_call: TRBJ2-5; v_call: TRBV6-5; clone_size: few; cdr3_aa: CASSYRGQLQETQYF; cdr3_nt: TGTGCCAGCAGTTATAGGGGACAGCTCCAAGAGACCCAGTACTTC
cdr3_length: 13; d_call: TRBD2; j_call: TRBJ2-7; v_call: TRBV20-1; clone_size: -; cdr3_aa: CSASRPSGNEQYF; cdr3_nt: TGCAGTGCTAGTAGGCCTAGCGGGAACGAGCAGTACTTC
cdr3_length: 15; d_call: -; j_call: TRBJ2-7; v_call: TRBV6-5; clone_size: many; cdr3_aa: CASSYAALGSYEQYF; cdr3_nt: TGTGCCAGCAGTTATGCAGCTCTCGGCTCCTACGAGCAGTACTTC
cdr3_length: 16; d_call: TRBD1; j_call: TRBJ2-7; v_call: TRBV4-3; clone_size: -; cdr3_aa: CASSREPGQGLYEQYF; cdr3_nt: TGCGCCAGCAGCCGGGAACCGGGACAGGGGCTATACGAGCAGTACTTC
cdr3_length: 15; d_call: TRBD1; j_call: TRBJ2-1; v_call: TRBV5-5; clone_size: -; cdr3_aa: CASSSDRGGYNEQFF; cdr3_nt: TGTGCCAGCAGCTCGGACAGGGGAGGCTACAATGAGCAGTTCTTC
cdr3_length: 14; d_call: -; j_call: TRBJ1-2; v_call: TRBV4-1; clone_size: -; cdr3_aa: CASSQDSQFYGYTF; cdr3_nt: TGCGCCAGCAGCCAAGATTCACAGTTCTATGGCTACACCTTC
cdr3_length: 15; d_call: -; j_call: TRBJ2-3; v_call: TRBV7-2; clone_size: -; cdr3_aa: CASSRGPGVMDTQYF; cdr3_nt: TGTGCCAGCAGCCGCGGACCCGGTGTTATGGATACGCAGTATTTT
cdr3_length: 15; d_call: -; j_call: TRBJ2-5; v_call: TRBV18; clone_size: -; cdr3_aa: CASSPLDTSPGTQYF; cdr3_nt: TGTGCCAGCTCACCATTGGACACCTCCCCCGGGACCCAGTACTTC
cdr3_length: 16; d_call: TRBD2; j_call: TRBJ2-3; v_call: TRBV18; clone_size: -; cdr3_aa: CASSPFKREVPDTQYF; cdr3_nt: TGTGCCAGCTCACCGTTCAAGCGGGAGGTACCAGATACGCAGTATTTT
cdr3_length: 13; d_call: -; j_call: TRBJ2-5; v_call: TRBV20-1; clone_size: -; cdr3_aa: CSAGQVGGETRYF; cdr3_nt: TGCAGTGCTGGACAGGTGGGGGGAGAGACCCGGTACTTC
cdr3_length: 14; d_call: TRBD1; j_call: TRBJ2-2; v_call: TRBV29-1; clone_size: -; cdr3_aa: CSGQRDRDTGELFF; cdr3_nt: TGCAGCGGCCAACGGGACAGGGACACCGGGGAGCTGTTTTTT
cdr3_length: 13; d_call: -; j_call: TRBJ2-7; v_call: TRBV7-2; clone_size: few; cdr3_aa: CASSAGWAYEQYF; cdr3_nt: TGTGCCAGCAGCGCTGGCTGGGCCTACGAGCAGTACTTC
cdr3_length: 14; d_call: TRBD2; j_call: TRBJ2-2; v_call: TRBV7-6; clone_size: -; cdr3_aa: CASTRGGNTGELFF; cdr3_nt: TGTGCCAGCACCCGGGGGGGGAACACCGGGGAGCTGTTTTTT
cdr3_length: 15; d_call: TRBD1; j_call: TRBJ2-4; v_call: TRBV20-1; clone_size: -; cdr3_aa: CSASGTGAPKNIRYF; cdr3_nt: TGCAGTGCTAGCGGGACAGGGGCCCCCAAAAACATTCGGTACTTC
cdr3_length: 13; d_call: -; j_call: TRBJ1-2; v_call: TRBV9; clone_size: -; cdr3_aa: CASSVVEGYGYTF; cdr3_nt: TGTGCCAGCAGCGTAGTGGAGGGCTATGGCTACACCTTC
cdr3_length: 15; d_call: TRBD2; j_call: TRBJ2-1; v_call: TRBV7-9; clone_size: -; cdr3_aa: CASSSELAALHEQFF; cdr3_nt: TGTGCCAGCAGCTCAGAACTAGCGGCCCTCCATGAGCAGTTCTTC
cdr3_length: 16; d_call: TRBD1; j_call: TRBJ1-5; v_call: TRBV7-8; clone_size: -; cdr3_aa: CASSYGETGWHQPQHF; cdr3_nt: TGTGCCAGCAGCTACGGGGAGACAGGGTGGCATCAGCCCCAGCATTTT
cdr3_length: 18; d_call: TRBD2; j_call: TRBJ2-7; v_call: TRBV28; clone_size: -; cdr3_aa: CASSLWKDLVGGNHEQYF; cdr3_nt: TGTGCCAGCAGTTTATGGAAGGATCTTGTGGGAGGGAACCACGAGCAGTACTTC
cdr3_length: 15; d_call: TRBD1; j_call: TRBJ2-1; v_call: TRBV7-9; clone_size: -; cdr3_aa: CASSSGTALYNEQFF; cdr3_nt: TGTGCCAGCAGCTCCGGGACAGCCCTCTACAATGAGCAGTTCTTC
cdr3_length: 15; d_call: -; j_call: TRBJ2-2; v_call: TRBV5-5; clone_size: -; cdr3_aa: CASSPWGSNTGELFF; cdr3_nt: TGTGCCAGCAGCCCGTGGGGGAGCAACACCGGGGAGCTGTTTTTT